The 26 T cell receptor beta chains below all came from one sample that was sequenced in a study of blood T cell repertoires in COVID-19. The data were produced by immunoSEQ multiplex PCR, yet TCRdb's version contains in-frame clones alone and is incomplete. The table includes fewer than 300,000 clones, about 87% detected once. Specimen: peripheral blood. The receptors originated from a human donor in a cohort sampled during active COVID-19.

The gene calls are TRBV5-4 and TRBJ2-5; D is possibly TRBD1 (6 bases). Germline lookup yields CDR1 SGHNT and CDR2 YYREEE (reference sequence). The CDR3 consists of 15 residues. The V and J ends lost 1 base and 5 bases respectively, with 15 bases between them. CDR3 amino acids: CASSLHPTGTETQYF. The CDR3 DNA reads TGTGCCAGCAGCTTGCACCCCACAGGGACCGAGACCCAGTACTTC.

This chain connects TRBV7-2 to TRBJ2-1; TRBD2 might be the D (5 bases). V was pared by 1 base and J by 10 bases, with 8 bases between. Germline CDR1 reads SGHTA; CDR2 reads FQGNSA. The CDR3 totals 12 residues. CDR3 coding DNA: TGTGCCAGCAGCTTAGTAGGACTCGAGCAGTTCTTC. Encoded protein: CASSLVGLEQFF.

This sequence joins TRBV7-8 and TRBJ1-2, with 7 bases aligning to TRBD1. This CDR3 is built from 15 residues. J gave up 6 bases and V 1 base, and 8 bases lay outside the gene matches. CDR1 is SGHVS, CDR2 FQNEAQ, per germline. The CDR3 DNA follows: TGTGCCAGCAGCTTAGTCGTTGAGGGGGCGAATGGCTACACCTTC. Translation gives CASSLVVEGANGYTF. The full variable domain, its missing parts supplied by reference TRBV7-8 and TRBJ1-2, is GAGVSQSPRYKVAKRGQDVALRCDPISGHVSLFWYQQALGQGPEFLTYFQNEAQLDKSGLPSDRFFAERPEGSVSTLKIQRTQQEDSAVYLCASSLVVEGANGYTFGSGTRLTVV.

As DNA, the CDR3 is TGTGCCAGCAGGTTAGCGGAAACGCAGTATTTT. This codes for CASRLAETQYF. This chain connects TRBV6-5 to TRBJ2-3; a weak D match, TRBD2 (6 bases). The ends were cut back, 6 bases at V and 9 bases at J, with 10 bases in the middle. The CDR3 totals 11 residues. Per germline, CDR1 MNHEY and CDR2 SVGAGI.

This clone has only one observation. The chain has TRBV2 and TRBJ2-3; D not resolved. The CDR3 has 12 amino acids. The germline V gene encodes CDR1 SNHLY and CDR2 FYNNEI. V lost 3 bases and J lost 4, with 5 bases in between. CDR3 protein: CASSESSDTQYF. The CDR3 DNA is TGTGCCAGCAGTGAGAGTTCAGATACGCAGTATTTT.

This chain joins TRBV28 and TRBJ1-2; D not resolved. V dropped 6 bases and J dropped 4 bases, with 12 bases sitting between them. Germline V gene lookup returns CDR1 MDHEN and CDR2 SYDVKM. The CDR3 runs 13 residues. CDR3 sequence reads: CASSRTASYGYTF. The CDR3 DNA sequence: TGTGCCAGCAGCCGCACAGCATCCTATGGCTACACCTTC.

CDR3 coding DNA: TGTGCCAGCAGCTTAGACAGGGTTAGCAATCAGCCCCAGCATTTT. Its translation: CASSLDRVSNQPQHF. V usage is TRBV7-2 and J usage is TRBJ1-5; maybe TRBD1 (6 bases). This CDR3 has 15 residues. Deletions cut 1 base from V and 0 bases from J, with 7 bases between. The V gene's germline CDR1 is SGHTA and CDR2 FQGNSA.

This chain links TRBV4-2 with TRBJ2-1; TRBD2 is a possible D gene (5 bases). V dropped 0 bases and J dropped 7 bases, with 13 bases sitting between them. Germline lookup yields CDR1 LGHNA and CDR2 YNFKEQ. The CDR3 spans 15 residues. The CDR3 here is CASSQDRAGWNEQFF. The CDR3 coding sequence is TGTGCCAGCAGCCAAGATCGCGCGGGCTGGAATGAGCAGTTCTTC.

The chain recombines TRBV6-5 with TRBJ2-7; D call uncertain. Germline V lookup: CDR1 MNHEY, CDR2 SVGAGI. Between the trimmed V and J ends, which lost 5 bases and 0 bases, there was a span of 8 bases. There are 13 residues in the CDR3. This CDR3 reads CASSPVSSYEQYF. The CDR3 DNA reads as TGTGCCAGCAGTCCCGTCAGCTCCTACGAGCAGTACTTC.

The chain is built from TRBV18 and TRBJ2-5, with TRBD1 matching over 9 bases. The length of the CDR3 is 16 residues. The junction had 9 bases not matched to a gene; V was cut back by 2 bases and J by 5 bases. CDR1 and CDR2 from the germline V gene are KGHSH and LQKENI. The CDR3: CASSPGTGRLAETQYF. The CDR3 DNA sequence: TGTGCCAGCTCACCAGGGACAGGGAGGTTGGCGGAGACCCAGTACTTC.

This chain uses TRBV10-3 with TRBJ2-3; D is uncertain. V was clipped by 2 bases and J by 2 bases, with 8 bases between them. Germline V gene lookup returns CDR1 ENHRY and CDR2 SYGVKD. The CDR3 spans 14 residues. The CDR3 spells CAISETTNTDTQYF. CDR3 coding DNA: TGTGCCATCAGTGAGACGACAAACACAGATACGCAGTATTTT.

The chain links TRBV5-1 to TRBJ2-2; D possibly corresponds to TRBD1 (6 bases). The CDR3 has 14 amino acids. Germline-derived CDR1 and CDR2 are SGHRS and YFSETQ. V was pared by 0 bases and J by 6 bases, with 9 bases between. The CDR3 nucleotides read TGCGCCAGCAGCTTGGTTTCAGGGGCCGGGGAGCTGTTTTTT. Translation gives CASSLVSGAGELFF.

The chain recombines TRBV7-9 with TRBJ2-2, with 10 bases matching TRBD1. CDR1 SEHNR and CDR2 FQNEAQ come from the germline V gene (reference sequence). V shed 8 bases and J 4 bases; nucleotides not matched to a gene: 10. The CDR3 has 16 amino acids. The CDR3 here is CASHPTTGGLTGELFF. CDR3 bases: TGTGCCAGCCACCCGACGACAGGGGGCCTCACCGGGGAGCTGTTTTTT.

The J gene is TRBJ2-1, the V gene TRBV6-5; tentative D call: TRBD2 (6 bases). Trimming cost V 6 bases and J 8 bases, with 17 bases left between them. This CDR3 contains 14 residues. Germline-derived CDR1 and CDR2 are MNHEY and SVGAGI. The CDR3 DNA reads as TGTGCCAGCAGGAATGGACTAAGTAGCGATGAGCAGTTCTTC. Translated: CASRNGLSSDEQFF.

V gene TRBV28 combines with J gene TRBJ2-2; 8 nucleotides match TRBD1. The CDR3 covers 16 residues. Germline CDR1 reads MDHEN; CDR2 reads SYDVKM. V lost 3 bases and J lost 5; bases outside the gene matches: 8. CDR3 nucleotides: TGTGCCAGCAGTTTTCCCCAGGGGGCGGGGACCGGGGAGCTGTTTTTT. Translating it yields CASSFPQGAGTGELFF. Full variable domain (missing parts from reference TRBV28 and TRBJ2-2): DVKVTQSSRYLVKRTGEKVFLECVQDMDHENMFWYRQDPGLGLRLIYFSYDVKMKEKGDIPEGYSVSREKKERFSLILESASTNQTSMYLCASSFPQGAGTGELFFGEGSRLTVL.

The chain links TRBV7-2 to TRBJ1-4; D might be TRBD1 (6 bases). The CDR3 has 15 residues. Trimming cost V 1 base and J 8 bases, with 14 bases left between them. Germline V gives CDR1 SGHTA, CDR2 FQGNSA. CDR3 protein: CASSLVGGRGEKLFF. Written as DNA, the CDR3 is TGTGCCAGCAGCTTAGTTGGGGGTAGGGGGGAAAAACTGTTTTTT.

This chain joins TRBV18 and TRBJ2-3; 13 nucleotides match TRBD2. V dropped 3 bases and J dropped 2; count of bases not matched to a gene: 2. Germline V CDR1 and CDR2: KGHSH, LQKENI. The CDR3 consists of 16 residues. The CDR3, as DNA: TGTGCCAGCTCACCGGGACTAGCGGGATCCACAGATACGCAGTATTTT. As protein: CASSPGLAGSTDTQYF. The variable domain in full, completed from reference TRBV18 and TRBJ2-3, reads NAGVMQNPRHLVRRRGQEARLRCSPMKGHSHVYWYRQLPEEGLKFMVYLQKENIIDESGMPKERFSAEFPKEGPSILRIQQVVRGDSAAYFCASSPGLAGSTDTQYFGPGTRLTVL.

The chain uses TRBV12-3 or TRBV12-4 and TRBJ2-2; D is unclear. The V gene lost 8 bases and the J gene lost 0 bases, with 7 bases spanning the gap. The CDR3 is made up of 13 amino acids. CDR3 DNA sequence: TGTGCCAGCGAGCAGGCGAACACCGGGGAGCTGTTTTTT. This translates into CASEQANTGELFF.

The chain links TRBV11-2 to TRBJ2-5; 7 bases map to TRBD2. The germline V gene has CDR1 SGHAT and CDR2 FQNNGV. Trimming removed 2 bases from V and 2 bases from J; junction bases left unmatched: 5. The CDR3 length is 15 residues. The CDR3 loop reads CASSLSLATQETQYF. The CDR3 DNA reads TGTGCCAGCAGCTTATCACTAGCGACTCAAGAGACCCAGTACTTC. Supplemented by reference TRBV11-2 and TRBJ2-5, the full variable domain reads EAGVAQSPRYKIIEKRQSVAFWCNPISGHATLYWYQQILGQGPKLLIQFQNNGVVDDSQLPKDRFSAERLKGVDSTLKIQPAKLEDSAVYLCASSLSLATQETQYFGPGTRLLVL.

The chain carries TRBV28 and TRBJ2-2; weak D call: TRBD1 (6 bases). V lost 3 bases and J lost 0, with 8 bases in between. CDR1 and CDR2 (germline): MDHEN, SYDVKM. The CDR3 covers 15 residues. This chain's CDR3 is CASSFGGPNTGELFF. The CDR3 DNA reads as TGTGCCAGCAGTTTTGGGGGCCCGAACACCGGGGAGCTGTTTTTT.

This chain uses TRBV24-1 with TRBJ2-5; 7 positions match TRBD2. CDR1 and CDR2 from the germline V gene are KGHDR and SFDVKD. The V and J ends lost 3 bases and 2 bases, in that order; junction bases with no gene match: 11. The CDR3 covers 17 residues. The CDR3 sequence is CATSDPSRGEGQETQYF. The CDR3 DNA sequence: TGTGCCACCAGTGATCCCAGCCGGGGGGAGGGTCAAGAGACCCAGTACTTC.

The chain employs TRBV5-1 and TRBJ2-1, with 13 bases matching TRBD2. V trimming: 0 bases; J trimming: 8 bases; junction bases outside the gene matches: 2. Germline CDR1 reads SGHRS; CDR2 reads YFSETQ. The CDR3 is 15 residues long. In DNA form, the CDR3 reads TGCGCCAGCAGCTTGGCAGGACTAGCGGGAGATGAGCAGTTCTTC. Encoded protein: CASSLAGLAGDEQFF.

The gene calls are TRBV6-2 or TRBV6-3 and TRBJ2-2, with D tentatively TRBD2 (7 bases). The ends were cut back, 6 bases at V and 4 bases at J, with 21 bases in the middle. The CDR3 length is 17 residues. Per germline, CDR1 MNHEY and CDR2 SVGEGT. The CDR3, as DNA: TGTGCCAGCAGCAACCTTGGGGGGGCCGTTGCCACCGGGGAGCTGTTTTTT. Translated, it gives CASSNLGGAVATGELFF.

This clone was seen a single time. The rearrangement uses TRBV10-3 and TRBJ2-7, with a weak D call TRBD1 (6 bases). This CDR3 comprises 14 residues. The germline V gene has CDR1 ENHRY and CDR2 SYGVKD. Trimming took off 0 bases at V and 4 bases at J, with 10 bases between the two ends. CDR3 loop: CAISESGRGYEQYF. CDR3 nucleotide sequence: TGTGCCATCAGTGAGTCGGGTAGGGGGTACGAGCAGTACTTC.

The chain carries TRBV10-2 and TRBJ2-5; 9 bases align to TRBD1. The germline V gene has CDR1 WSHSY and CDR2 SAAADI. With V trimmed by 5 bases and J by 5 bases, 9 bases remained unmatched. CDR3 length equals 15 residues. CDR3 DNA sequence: TGCGCCAGCAGTTTAAAGACAGGGGGGAGTGAGACCCAGTACTTC. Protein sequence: CASSLKTGGSETQYF.

CDR3 bases: TGTGCAAGTCGCTTAGGGGAACAGGGGGCGCGACACAATGAGCAGTTCTTC. It specifies CASRLGEQGARHNEQFF. V is TRBV12-2 and J is TRBJ2-1; the table names TRBD1, a call not compared with the DNA. TRBV12-2 is a documented pseudogene. The CDR3 has 17 residues.